The rows below give T cell receptor beta chains drawn from one sample of a study of blood T cell repertoires in COVID-19. The method was immunoSEQ multiplex PCR; TCRdb's version includes in-frame clones alone and lacks a portion of them. The sample shows about 80,000 clones, under 80% of them seen only once. Material: peripheral blood. These TCRs come from a human donor in a cohort sampled during active COVID-19. Both conserved end residues are part of each CDR3. Fields, in order: clone size, D gene, V gene, J gene, CDR3 protein, CDR3 DNA. The D gene is left open where the match is weak. Not every row has a clone size; where given, it reads once, few, many or a size class.

clone_size: many
d_call: TRBD2
v_call: TRBV9
j_call: TRBJ2-3
cdr3_aa: CASSVVMGLAATDTQYF
cdr3_nt: TGTGCCAGCAGCGTAGTGATGGGACTAGCGGCCACAGATACGCAGTATTTT

clone_size: NA
d_call: TRBD1
v_call: TRBV2
j_call: TRBJ2-3
cdr3_aa: CASPDRGYTDTQYF
cdr3_nt: TGTGCCAGCCCTGACAGGGGTTACACAGATACGCAGTATTTT

clone_size: NA
d_call: NA
v_call: TRBV27
j_call: TRBJ2-2
cdr3_aa: CASSLSGITNTGELFF
cdr3_nt: TGTGCCAGCAGTTTATCCGGGATAACGAACACCGGGGAGCTGTTTTTT

clone_size: NA
d_call: TRBD1
v_call: TRBV5-1
j_call: TRBJ2-7
cdr3_aa: CASSWTGGYEQYF
cdr3_nt: TGCGCCAGCAGCTGGACAGGGGGCTACGAGCAGTACTTC

clone_size: once
d_call: TRBD2
v_call: TRBV7-9
j_call: TRBJ2-1
cdr3_aa: CASSVARGGVNEQFF
cdr3_nt: TGTGCCAGCAGCGTTGCGCGGGGGGGCGTAAATGAGCAGTTCTTC

clone_size: NA
d_call: NA
v_call: TRBV7-3
j_call: TRBJ1-2
cdr3_aa: CASSLIGTYGYTF
cdr3_nt: TGTGCCAGCAGCTTAATTGGCACCTATGGCTACACCTTC

clone_size: NA
d_call: NA
v_call: TRBV3-1/TRBV3-2
j_call: TRBJ1-3
cdr3_aa: CASSRLPGGAEAGNTIYF
cdr3_nt: TGTGCCAGCAGCCGACTCCCAGGCGGGGCGGAAGCTGGAAACACCATATATTTT

clone_size: NA
d_call: TRBD2
v_call: TRBV18
j_call: TRBJ2-1
cdr3_aa: CASSAPGGINEQFF
cdr3_nt: TGTGCCAGCTCAGCACCGGGGGGGATCAATGAGCAGTTCTTC

clone_size: NA
d_call: TRBD2
v_call: TRBV24-1
j_call: TRBJ2-2
cdr3_aa: CATSDYQGLAKNTGELFF
cdr3_nt: TGTGCCACCAGTGACTACCAAGGACTAGCGAAGAACACCGGGGAGCTGTTTTTT

clone_size: NA
d_call: NA
v_call: TRBV11-2
j_call: TRBJ1-1
cdr3_aa: CASSLASSNTEAFF
cdr3_nt: TGTGCCAGCAGTTTAGCATCATCGAACACTGAAGCTTTCTTT

clone_size: few
d_call: TRBD1
v_call: TRBV6-4
j_call: TRBJ2-7
cdr3_aa: CASSDSIEGQGDSYEQYF
cdr3_nt: TGTGCCAGCAGTGACTCGATAGAGGGACAGGGGGACTCCTACGAGCAGTACTTC

clone_size: NA
d_call: TRBD2
v_call: TRBV4-1
j_call: TRBJ2-6
cdr3_aa: CASSQDPTPGTMNSGANVLTF
cdr3_nt: TGCGCCAGCAGCCAAGACCCTACCCCGGGGACTATGAACTCTGGGGCCAACGTCCTGACTTTC

clone_size: NA
d_call: TRBD1
v_call: TRBV5-1
j_call: TRBJ2-2
cdr3_aa: CASSLTPSDREVPGELFF
cdr3_nt: TGCGCCAGCAGCTTGACCCCGTCGGACAGGGAGGTCCCCGGGGAGCTGTTTTTT

clone_size: few
d_call: NA
v_call: TRBV6-5
j_call: TRBJ2-1
cdr3_aa: CASRRGAQTEQFF
cdr3_nt: TGTGCCAGCAGGCGGGGCGCCCAGACGGAGCAGTTCTTC

clone_size: NA
d_call: TRBD1
v_call: TRBV24-1
j_call: TRBJ2-1
cdr3_aa: CATYAGQGLPNEQFF
cdr3_nt: TGTGCCACCTACGCCGGACAGGGGCTTCCAAATGAGCAGTTCTTC

clone_size: NA
d_call: TRBD1
v_call: TRBV5-1
j_call: TRBJ2-2
cdr3_aa: CASSLGQGPGELFF
cdr3_nt: TGCGCCAGCAGCTTAGGACAGGGGCCCGGGGAGCTGTTTTTT

clone_size: NA
d_call: NA
v_call: TRBV9
j_call: TRBJ1-2
cdr3_aa: CASRTPGEGYGYTF
cdr3_nt: TGTGCCAGCAGGACCCCCGGGGAGGGCTATGGCTACACCTTC

clone_size: NA
d_call: NA
v_call: TRBV19
j_call: TRBJ1-4
cdr3_aa: CASSIAGAGATNEKLFF
cdr3_nt: TGTGCCAGTAGTATTGCAGGGGCGGGAGCAACTAATGAAAAACTGTTTTTT

clone_size: few
d_call: NA
v_call: TRBV18
j_call: TRBJ2-1
cdr3_aa: CASSPTGNEQFF
cdr3_nt: TGTGCCAGCTCACCCACCGGGAATGAGCAGTTCTTC

clone_size: NA
d_call: TRBD1
v_call: TRBV5-1
j_call: TRBJ2-3
cdr3_aa: CASSLRGLETDTQYF
cdr3_nt: TGCGCCAGCAGCTTGAGGGGGCTGGAGACAGATACGCAGTATTTT

clone_size: NA
d_call: NA
v_call: TRBV10-3
j_call: TRBJ1-5
cdr3_aa: CAISLGGSNQPQHF
cdr3_nt: TGTGCCATCAGTTTGGGAGGTAGCAATCAGCCCCAGCATTTT

clone_size: NA
d_call: TRBD1
v_call: TRBV19
j_call: TRBJ1-1
cdr3_aa: CASSSGTVNTEAFF
cdr3_nt: TGTGCCAGTAGCTCCGGGACAGTTAACACTGAAGCTTTCTTT

clone_size: once
d_call: NA
v_call: TRBV11-2
j_call: TRBJ1-1
cdr3_aa: CASSLVPGDTEAFF
cdr3_nt: TGTGCCAGCAGCTTAGTTCCGGGGGACACTGAAGCTTTCTTT

clone_size: NA
d_call: NA
v_call: TRBV11-3
j_call: TRBJ1-3
cdr3_aa: CASSSWDNSGNTIYF
cdr3_nt: TGTGCCAGCAGCTCATGGGACAACTCTGGAAACACCATATATTTT

clone_size: NA
d_call: NA
v_call: TRBV5-1
j_call: TRBJ2-7
cdr3_aa: CASSFGQAIHEQYF
cdr3_nt: TGCGCCAGCAGCTTTGGGCAGGCGATCCACGAGCAGTACTTC

clone_size: NA
d_call: TRBD2
v_call: TRBV9
j_call: TRBJ2-3
cdr3_aa: CASSEGGLAFTDTQYF
cdr3_nt: TGTGCCAGCAGCGAGGGGGGACTAGCGTTTACAGATACGCAGTATTTT

clone_size: NA
d_call: TRBD2
v_call: TRBV7-2
j_call: TRBJ2-3
cdr3_aa: CASSPSGRNTDTQYF
cdr3_nt: TGTGCCAGCAGCCCTAGCGGGAGGAACACAGATACGCAGTATTTT

clone_size: NA
d_call: NA
v_call: TRBV4-1
j_call: TRBJ2-7
cdr3_aa: CASSQASGRRYEQYF
cdr3_nt: TGCGCCAGCAGCCAAGCCTCCGGACGGAGGTACGAGCAGTACTTC

clone_size: NA
d_call: NA
v_call: TRBV3-1/TRBV3-2
j_call: TRBJ2-7
cdr3_aa: CASSQVRYEQYF
cdr3_nt: TGTGCCAGCAGCCAAGTTCGGTACGAGCAGTACTTC

clone_size: once
d_call: TRBD1
v_call: TRBV19
j_call: TRBJ1-5
cdr3_aa: CASSLWGQGLQPQHF
cdr3_nt: TGTGCCAGTAGTTTGTGGGGACAGGGGCTTCAGCCCCAGCATTTT

clone_size: once
d_call: TRBD1
v_call: TRBV30
j_call: TRBJ2-5
cdr3_aa: CAWRETGQGAGETQYF
cdr3_nt: TGTGCCTGGAGAGAAACGGGACAGGGTGCTGGGGAGACCCAGTACTTC

clone_size: once
d_call: TRBD2
v_call: TRBV9
j_call: TRBJ2-4
cdr3_aa: CASSVGTSGSQNIQYF
cdr3_nt: TGTGCCAGCAGCGTAGGGACTAGCGGGTCCCAAAACATTCAGTACTTC

clone_size: NA
d_call: NA
v_call: TRBV5-1
j_call: TRBJ2-7
cdr3_aa: CASSLLPNQGDEQYF
cdr3_nt: TGCGCCAGCAGCTTGTTACCGAACCAGGGCGACGAGCAGTACTTC

clone_size: many
d_call: NA
v_call: TRBV29-1
j_call: TRBJ2-3
cdr3_aa: CSVLTGDTDTQYF
cdr3_nt: TGCAGCGTTTTGACGGGGGACACAGATACGCAGTATTTT

clone_size: NA
d_call: TRBD1
v_call: TRBV24-1
j_call: TRBJ2-2
cdr3_aa: CATSDNRGPGELFF
cdr3_nt: TGTGCCACCAGTGATAACAGGGGGCCCGGGGAGCTGTTTTTT

clone_size: NA
d_call: TRBD1
v_call: TRBV5-5
j_call: TRBJ2-5
cdr3_aa: CASSLEGAARTQYF
cdr3_nt: TGTGCCAGCAGCTTGGAGGGGGCTGCCCGGACCCAGTACTTC

clone_size: NA
d_call: TRBD2
v_call: TRBV12-5
j_call: TRBJ2-1
cdr3_aa: CASAGGRLYNEQFF
cdr3_nt: TGTGCTAGTGCGGGGGGGAGGCTCTACAATGAGCAGTTCTTC

clone_size: NA
d_call: NA
v_call: TRBV7-9
j_call: TRBJ2-3
cdr3_aa: CASSLGGASTDTQYF
cdr3_nt: TGTGCCAGCAGCTTAGGCGGTGCTAGCACAGATACGCAGTATTTT

clone_size: once
d_call: TRBD1
v_call: TRBV30
j_call: TRBJ1-2
cdr3_aa: CAWKAGTGGDGYTF
cdr3_nt: TGTGCCTGGAAAGCCGGGACAGGGGGCGACGGCTACACCTTC

clone_size: NA
d_call: TRBD2
v_call: TRBV5-1
j_call: TRBJ2-3
cdr3_aa: CASTLGLAGAADTQYF
cdr3_nt: TGCGCCAGCACTTTGGGACTAGCGGGTGCGGCAGATACGCAGTATTTT

clone_size: NA
d_call: NA
v_call: TRBV6-5
j_call: TRBJ1-1
cdr3_aa: CASMAVQNTEAFF
cdr3_nt: TGTGCCAGCATGGCGGTCCAGAACACTGAAGCTTTCTTT

clone_size: NA
d_call: NA
v_call: TRBV5-5
j_call: TRBJ2-2
cdr3_aa: CASSPPGRPNTGELFF
cdr3_nt: TGTGCCAGCAGCCCTCCTGGGAGGCCGAACACCGGGGAGCTGTTTTTT

clone_size: NA
d_call: TRBD2
v_call: TRBV6-4
j_call: TRBJ2-3
cdr3_aa: CASSAGTSGADTQYF
cdr3_nt: TGTGCCAGCAGTGCCGGGACTAGCGGGGCAGATACGCAGTATTTT

clone_size: NA
d_call: TRBD1
v_call: TRBV5-6
j_call: TRBJ1-6
cdr3_aa: CASSPHRGRSYNSPLHF
cdr3_nt: TGTGCCAGCAGCCCACACAGGGGGAGGTCCTATAATTCACCCCTCCACTTT

clone_size: NA
d_call: NA
v_call: TRBV6-2/TRBV6-3
j_call: TRBJ2-2
cdr3_aa: CASSYFSGLYTGELFF
cdr3_nt: TGTGCCAGCAGTTACTTCTCAGGACTATACACCGGGGAGCTGTTTTTT

clone_size: NA
d_call: TRBD1
v_call: TRBV24-1
j_call: TRBJ1-5
cdr3_aa: CATRGQGEVEPQHF
cdr3_nt: TGTGCCACCAGGGGACAGGGGGAAGTAGAGCCCCAGCATTTT

clone_size: once
d_call: TRBD2
v_call: TRBV5-6
j_call: TRBJ2-1
cdr3_aa: CASSYSGGADEQFF
cdr3_nt: TGTGCCAGCAGCTATAGCGGGGGGGCTGATGAGCAGTTCTTC

clone_size: NA
d_call: TRBD2
v_call: TRBV11-2
j_call: TRBJ2-7
cdr3_aa: CASSLGGGGGYSVEQYF
cdr3_nt: TGTGCCAGCAGCTTAGGCGGGGGAGGAGGGTATTCGGTTGAGCAGTACTTC

clone_size: NA
d_call: NA
v_call: TRBV7-3
j_call: TRBJ1-1
cdr3_aa: CASSLTKGHIEAFF
cdr3_nt: TGTGCCAGCAGCTTAACAAAGGGACACATAGAAGCTTTCTTT

clone_size: NA
d_call: NA
v_call: TRBV27
j_call: TRBJ2-1
cdr3_aa: CASSSMSEQFF
cdr3_nt: TGTGCCAGCAGTTCCATGAGTGAGCAGTTCTTC

clone_size: NA
d_call: TRBD1
v_call: TRBV5-5
j_call: TRBJ1-2
cdr3_aa: CASSWDSLPRGYTF
cdr3_nt: TGTGCCAGCAGCTGGGACAGTCTCCCACGGGGCTACACCTTC

clone_size: NA
d_call: TRBD1
v_call: TRBV9
j_call: TRBJ1-2
cdr3_aa: CASSPGTVYGYTF
cdr3_nt: TGTGCCAGCAGCCCCGGGACAGTCTATGGCTACACCTTC